The T cell receptor beta chain under discussion was sequenced for a study of OX40 agonist ivuxolimab in advanced cancers. The wider study: Participants could have had prior anti-PD-1, anti-PD-L1 or anti-CTLA-4 therapy, and less than 45% had some. Notes on the study in general: On average, CD8+ T cells showed a greater number of expanded clones than CD4+.

Trimming removed 0 bases at V and 5 bases at J, with 16 bases between. CDR1 and CDR2 (germline): LGHNA, YNFKEQ. The CDR3 sequence is 16 residues long. A note on this clone: The antigen remains unidentified.

Profiled with immunoSEQ multiplex PCR; TCRdb holds only in-frame clones, not every one. The table has 100,000 or so clones, about 90% seen once. The starting material was CD4+ or CD8+ T cells sorted from blood, obtained in a trial of the OX40 agonist ivuxolimab. The TCR comes from an adult with an advanced solid tumor such as melanoma, head and neck, liver or kidney cancer. This chain uses TRBV4-2 with TRBJ1-2; D is uncertain. The CDR3 spells CASSQDPAGSRYGYTF. In DNA form, the CDR3 reads TGTGCCAGCAGCCAAGATCCGGCAGGTTCTAGATATGGCTACACCTTC.